This T cell receptor beta chain stems from a study of blood T cell repertoires in COVID-19. Study summary: Sources were T cells, B-cell-depleted T cells, or PBMCs; the material itself was cDNA or gDNA.

It was during active infection that Seattle patients were enrolled and then longitudinally followed. This clone has a single count. Trimming took 4 bases from V and 2 from J, leaving 11 bases between them. The germline V gene encodes CDR1 SGHRS and CDR2 YFSETQ. This CDR3 has 14 amino acids. In the study's own analysis: Nucleated cell number was recorded as an estimate derived from reference gene primer amplification. Sequencing was performed with immunoSEQ multiplex PCR; in TCRdb, only in-frame clones are kept and a portion is missing. That table furnishes V, J and clone size, whereas the DNA furnished D and trimming. The top ten clones hold 0.82% of a sample with about 200,000 clones, approximately 90% of them seen once.

Input material: peripheral blood. The chain recombines TRBV5-1 with TRBJ2-3, with D hard to call. The sequence derives from a man aged 55-75 years with COVID-19, enrolled during active disease. The CDR3 DNA sequence: TGCGCCAGCAGCCCCGCGTTAAACACAGATACGCAGTATTTT. The encoded protein is CASSPALNTDTQYF.